The source of this T cell receptor beta chain is a study of cytomegalovirus exposure and HLA in healthy donors. Primers included in the PCR were 60 Vbeta and 13 Jbeta primers. Only in-frame clones appear in the TCRdb table, and some are missing; sequencing was by immunoSEQ multiplex PCR. The sample contains tens of thousands of clones, about four fifths of which appear only once. With 5 bases clipped from V and 0 bases from J, the junction kept 4 bases outside the gene matches. CDR1 and CDR2 from the germline V gene are GTSNPN and SVGIG (reference sequence). This CDR3 is built from 15 residues. Broader study findings: The likely origin of a cluster of highly shared sequence variants was a sequencing artifact. Roughly uniform sequencing depth across donors was assumed, possibly incorrectly. The productive fraction for most TCR beta V segments was about 87% or about 30% in an earlier analysis.

Comments on this clone: The antigen is not known.

The sequence derives from a man between 18 and 29 years old in good health and CMV-seronegative. The chain links TRBV30 to TRBJ2-1; 10 positions agree with TRBD2. Sequenced material: PBMCs. CDR3 nucleotides: TGTGCCTGGGGATGGACTAGCGGCTCCTACAATGAGCAGTTCTTC. It encodes CAWGWTSGSYNEQFF.